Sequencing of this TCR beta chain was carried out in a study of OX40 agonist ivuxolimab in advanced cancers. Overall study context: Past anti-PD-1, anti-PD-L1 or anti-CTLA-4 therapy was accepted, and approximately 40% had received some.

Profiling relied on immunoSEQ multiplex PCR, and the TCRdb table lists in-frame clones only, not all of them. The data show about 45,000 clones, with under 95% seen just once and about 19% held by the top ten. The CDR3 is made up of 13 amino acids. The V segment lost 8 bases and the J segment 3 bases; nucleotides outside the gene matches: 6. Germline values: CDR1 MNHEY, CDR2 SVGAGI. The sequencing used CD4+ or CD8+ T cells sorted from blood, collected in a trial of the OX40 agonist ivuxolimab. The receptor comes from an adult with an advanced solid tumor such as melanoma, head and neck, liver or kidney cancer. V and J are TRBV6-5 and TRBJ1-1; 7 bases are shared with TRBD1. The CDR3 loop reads CASGQGGDTEAFF. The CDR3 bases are TGTGCCAGCGGCCAGGGGGGGGACACTGAAGCTTTCTTT.